This TCR beta chain comes out of a study of response to subunit inactivated influenza vaccine. TCRdb re-called the RT-PCR reads with MiXCR, one entry per CDR3 protein. The top ten clones hold 6% to 7% of a sample with hundreds of thousands of distinct CDR3 sequences, approximately 14% of them seen once. Germline V gene lookup returns CDR1 SQVTM and CDR2 ANQGSEA. Trimming removed 5 bases from V and 2 bases from J, with 7 bases in between. The CDR3 has 13 amino acids. The source is a man over 45 who received an inactivated influenza vaccine. This chain links TRBV29-1 with TRBJ2-6; D might be TRBD2 (5 bases). Sequencing used PBMCs from blood, obtained about 14 days before vaccination. The CDR3 coding sequence is TGCAGCGTTCCCGGGGCTGGGGCCAACGTCCTGACTTTC. Its protein product is CSVPGAGANVLTF.